The 8 T cell receptor beta chains reported below all come from one sample, sequenced in a study of blood T cell repertoires in COVID-19. Measured with immunoSEQ multiplex PCR; TCRdb has only the in-frame clones, and not every one. The table has around 300,000 clones, around 91% seen once. Sequencing used PBMCs or T cells enriched from blood (not recorded which). All receptors derive from a young woman who had recovered from COVID-19.

This clone appeared a single time. This chain links TRBV28 with TRBJ2-2, with 11 bases lining up with TRBD1. The CDR3 contains 16 residues. Germline V lookup: CDR1 MDHEN, CDR2 SYDVKM. Trimming took 5 bases from V and 4 from J; bases not matched to a gene: 6. Written as DNA, the CDR3 is TGTGCCAGCAGTCCCTCCGGGACAGGGGGCACCGGGGAGCTGTTTTTT. Translated, it gives CASSPSGTGGTGELFF.

Note on this clone: Other DNA sequences in this specimen translate into the identical CDR3. The rearrangement links TRBV5-1 to TRBJ1-3; D gene unclear. Germline values: CDR1 SGHRS, CDR2 YFSETQ. The V end lost 4 bases, the J end lost 4 bases, and 12 bases lay between the germline ends. The CDR3 spans 14 residues. CDR3 loop: CASSDDRGGNTIYF. CDR3 sequence (DNA): TGCGCCAGCAGCGACGACCGCGGGGGAAACACCATATATTTT. The full variable domain, rest sourced from reference TRBV5-1 and TRBJ1-3, is KAGVTQTPRYLIKTRGQQVTLSCSPISGHRSVSWYQQTPGQGLQFLFEYFSETQRNKGNFPGRFSGRQFSNSRSEMNVSTLELGDSALYLCASSDDRGGNTIYFGEGSWLTVV.

The table lists this clone with a count of one. The rearrangement uses TRBV7-6 and TRBJ1-2, with TRBD1 identical over 11 bases. V lost 4 bases and J lost 3; bases outside the gene matches: 7. The germline V gene has CDR1 SGHVS and CDR2 FNYEAQ. CDR3 length equals 16 residues. The CDR3 coding sequence is TGTGCCAGCAGCTCGAGTGGACAGGGGGCGGACTATGGCTACACCTTC. Translation: CASSSSGQGADYGYTF.

Only one count was recorded for this clone. J is TRBJ2-7 and V is TRBV2; D gene ambiguous. With 3 bases removed from V and 5 bases from J, the gap between germline ends came to 17 bases. CDR1 is SNHLY and CDR2 is FYNNEI in the germline V gene. The CDR3 runs to 15 residues. The DNA for the CDR3 is TGTGCCAGCAGTGATTTGGCGGTGGCTCGGGACGAGCAGTACTTC. It yields the protein CASSDLAVARDEQYF.

The sample holds a few counts of this clone. The rearrangement joins TRBV7-3 to TRBJ1-2, with 10 bases that match TRBD1. The CDR3 loop spans 13 amino acids. CDR1 and CDR2 from the germline V gene are SGHTA and FQGTGA. V was pared by 5 bases and J by 8 bases, with 5 bases of the junction left unmatched. CDR3 region: CASSPGTGAGYTF. CDR3 DNA sequence: TGTGCCAGCAGCCCAGGGACAGGGGCCGGCTACACCTTC.

This chain connects TRBV5-1 to TRBJ1-2, with a tentative D call TRBD1 (6 bases). The CDR3 length is 12 residues. CDR1 is SGHRS, CDR2 YFSETQ, per germline. Trimming stripped 0 bases from V and 11 bases from J, with 11 bases between. Here the CDR3 DNA reads TGCGCCAGCAGCTTGGATAACAGGGTGTACACCTTC. Protein: CASSLDNRVYTF.

The chain carries TRBV9 and TRBJ1-2, with 9 bases identical to TRBD1. The germline V gene encodes CDR1 SGDLS and CDR2 YYNGEE. The CDR3 contains 15 residues. Losses at the gene ends were 4 bases for V and 4 bases for J; bases not matched to a gene: 8. CDR3 DNA sequence: TGTGCCAGCAGCCTAACAGGGGGCTCCGGCTATGGCTACACCTTC. Translated: CASSLTGGSGYGYTF.

This clone is a singleton in its sample. This chain uses TRBV12-1 with TRBJ1-5. TRBV12-1 is a listed pseudogene. The CDR3 is 15 residues long. CDR3 residues: CASSFATGRVQPQHF. The CDR3 region has the DNA TGTGCCAGCAGCTTCGCTACAGGGAGGGTACAGCCCCAGCATTTT.